This T cell receptor beta chain originates from a study of HIV-infected patients and healthy controls. Regarding this clonotype: Antigen unknown.

General study results and limits: Slight age and sex differences between study cohorts did not explain the diversity differences.

The repertoire came from unfractionated whole blood and reflected all unsorted peripheral T cells. Alpha and beta constant-region primers primed reverse transcription of 500 to 550 ng RNA. Alpha and beta chain libraries were made separately by chain-specific third strand synthesis with multiplexing indices. Each CDR3 protein gets one entry after TCRdb re-called the 5' RACE reads with MiXCR. The profile covers over 10,000 distinct CDR3 sequences, with approximately 11% appearing a single time and around 6% taken by the ten largest. The sequence derives from an adult in good health. Sequenced sample: blood.

For the CDR3, the DNA is TGCAGCGGTTCCCCGCAAGGAGAGACCCAGTACTTC. It translates to CSGSPQGETQYF. The chain couples TRBV29-1 to TRBJ2-5; D ambiguous. V lost 7 bases and J lost 4, with 13 bases in between. This CDR3 spans 12 amino acids. In germline, CDR1 is SQVTM, CDR2 ANQGSEA.